The following is a TCR beta chain sequence with its context. As yet, its antigen is unknown. In the PCR, 60 Vbeta and 13 Jbeta primers were used. Profiled with immunoSEQ multiplex PCR; TCRdb holds only in-frame clones, not every one. Altogether 100,000 or so clones are present, over 65% being singletons, with the ten largest covering around 8.8%. Germline V gives CDR1 MDHEN, CDR2 SYDVKM. After removal of 7 bases from V and 5 bases from J, the junction contained 12 bases not matched to a gene. The CDR3 sequence is 16 residues long. The data derive from a study of cytomegalovirus exposure and HLA in healthy donors. Study-level points and caveats: The authors excluded some V segments, including TRBV6-2 and TRBV6-3, as indistinguishable.

Sample: PBMCs. V usage is TRBV28 and J usage is TRBJ2-5, with 11 bases that match TRBD1. The clonotype originates from a man aged 35 to 55 in good health and CMV-seropositive. CDR3 region: CASTLGGTGGSETQYF. CDR3 coding DNA: TGTGCCAGCACCCTAGGGGGGACAGGGGGTTCTGAGACCCAGTACTTC.